This is a list of T cell receptor beta chains from one sample in a study of T cells in pancreatic ductal adenocarcinoma. TCRdb keeps only in-frame clones here, not all; method: immunoSEQ multiplex PCR. Counted here are 4,500 to 5,000 clones, under 85% occurring once; the ten biggest clones make up 6% to 8%. Sequenced material: pancreatic tumor tissue. Receptors originate from a human donor with pancreatic ductal adenocarcinoma. The donor label of this sample is uncertain. CDR3s leave out the opening cysteine and the closing phenylalanine or tryptophan.

TRBJ2-1	TRBV5-4	ASSSPGVGSYNEQF
TRBJ1-3	TRBV7-2	ASSLAGGATGNTIY
TRBJ1-6	TRBV9	ASSVGGQSSYNSPLH
TRBJ2-7	TRBV6-1	ASSEAGASSYEQY
TRBJ2-1	TRBV13	ASSPYRGSSYNEQF
TRBJ1-4	TRBV19	ASSRGQGYNEKLF
TRBJ1-1	TRBV7-2	ASSLLGALNTEAF
TRBJ1-1	TRBV5-1	ASSPLGGGGYTEAF
TRBJ1-2	TRBV14	ASSQDLEGGYT
TRBJ2-6	TRBV7-3	ASSYRDRGLSGANVLT
TRBJ2-1	TRBV4-3	ASSQDLFGGGYPSSYNEQF
TRBJ1-1	TRBV15	ATSGDRRGRFTEAF
TRBJ2-2	TRBV19	ASSFTTGGTGELF
TRBJ1-2	TRBV7-2	ASSFQRGRNYGYT
TRBJ2-4	TRBV28	ASSFPGQGAQAKNIQY
TRBJ2-7	TRBV7-3	ASSSTGTSSEQY
TRBJ1-3	TRBV19	ASSSQGFGGNTIY
TRBJ1-2	TRBV15	ATSRRNFARYT
TRBJ2-7	TRBV30	AWSVLGRGLSYEQY
TRBJ1-1	TRBV7-2	ASSPWGGYTEAF
TRBJ1-2	TRBV4-3	ASSLTDRGRVYGYT
TRBJ1-6	TRBV4-3	ASSQDSWTDASYNSPLH
TRBJ2-7	TRBV14	ASSRWRTGGQVSSYEQY
TRBJ2-7	TRBV6-5	ASSYSGRDIYEQY
TRBJ1-6	TRBV7-3	ASSRGYNSPLH
TRBJ1-1	TRBV28	ASFGTPGRSMNTEAF
TRBJ2-3	TRBV10-3	AISGTLAPTDTQY
TRBJ2-5	TRBV6-1	ASSDRRAETQY
TRBJ1-5	TRBV11-3	ASSPLTWSNQPQH
TRBJ1-1	TRBV7-8	ASSLRQGSGNFGLDTEAF
TRBJ1-6	TRBV5-1	ASRFAGAPYSPLH
TRBJ2-2	TRBV7-6	ASSLMTTGSSTGELF
TRBJ2-7	TRBV7-2	ASSLGTGGSYYEQY
TRBJ2-4	TRBV28	ASSLGQGADFQY
TRBJ2-5	TRBV4-3	ASSYKETQY
TRBJ2-7	TRBV18	ASSPLPYYEQY
TRBJ2-1	TRBV7-2	ASSLDGRAYNEQF
TRBJ1-1	TRBV27	ASRLNGGQNTEAF
TRBJ1-1	TRBV6-6	ASSTWTGTMNTEAF
TRBJ1-2	TRBV6-5	ASSYYGTEGNYGYT
TRBJ2-5	TRBV7-9	ASSQTGEETQY
TRBJ1-5	TRBV6-5	ASSWQGVVYNQPQH
TRBJ1-6	TRBV5-6	ASRARGLSNSPLH
TRBJ1-2	TRBV18	ASSPPQGGYT
TRBJ1-1	TRBV5-6	ASSSRLSYSQGPEAF
TRBJ2-7	TRBV27	ASSFLPPYEQY
TRBJ1-4	TRBV7-2	ASSLVAGEKLF
TRBJ2-3	TRBV15	ATRAWAPKTDTQY
TRBJ2-1	TRBV14	ASSLINNEQF
TRBJ1-2	TRBV27	ASSLSQGNYGYT
TRBJ2-6	TRBV19	ASSIDRSGQGVYRAGANVLT
TRBJ2-7	TRBV6-6	ASSPKSSYEQY
TRBJ1-2	TRBV18	ASSPPFTRGYT